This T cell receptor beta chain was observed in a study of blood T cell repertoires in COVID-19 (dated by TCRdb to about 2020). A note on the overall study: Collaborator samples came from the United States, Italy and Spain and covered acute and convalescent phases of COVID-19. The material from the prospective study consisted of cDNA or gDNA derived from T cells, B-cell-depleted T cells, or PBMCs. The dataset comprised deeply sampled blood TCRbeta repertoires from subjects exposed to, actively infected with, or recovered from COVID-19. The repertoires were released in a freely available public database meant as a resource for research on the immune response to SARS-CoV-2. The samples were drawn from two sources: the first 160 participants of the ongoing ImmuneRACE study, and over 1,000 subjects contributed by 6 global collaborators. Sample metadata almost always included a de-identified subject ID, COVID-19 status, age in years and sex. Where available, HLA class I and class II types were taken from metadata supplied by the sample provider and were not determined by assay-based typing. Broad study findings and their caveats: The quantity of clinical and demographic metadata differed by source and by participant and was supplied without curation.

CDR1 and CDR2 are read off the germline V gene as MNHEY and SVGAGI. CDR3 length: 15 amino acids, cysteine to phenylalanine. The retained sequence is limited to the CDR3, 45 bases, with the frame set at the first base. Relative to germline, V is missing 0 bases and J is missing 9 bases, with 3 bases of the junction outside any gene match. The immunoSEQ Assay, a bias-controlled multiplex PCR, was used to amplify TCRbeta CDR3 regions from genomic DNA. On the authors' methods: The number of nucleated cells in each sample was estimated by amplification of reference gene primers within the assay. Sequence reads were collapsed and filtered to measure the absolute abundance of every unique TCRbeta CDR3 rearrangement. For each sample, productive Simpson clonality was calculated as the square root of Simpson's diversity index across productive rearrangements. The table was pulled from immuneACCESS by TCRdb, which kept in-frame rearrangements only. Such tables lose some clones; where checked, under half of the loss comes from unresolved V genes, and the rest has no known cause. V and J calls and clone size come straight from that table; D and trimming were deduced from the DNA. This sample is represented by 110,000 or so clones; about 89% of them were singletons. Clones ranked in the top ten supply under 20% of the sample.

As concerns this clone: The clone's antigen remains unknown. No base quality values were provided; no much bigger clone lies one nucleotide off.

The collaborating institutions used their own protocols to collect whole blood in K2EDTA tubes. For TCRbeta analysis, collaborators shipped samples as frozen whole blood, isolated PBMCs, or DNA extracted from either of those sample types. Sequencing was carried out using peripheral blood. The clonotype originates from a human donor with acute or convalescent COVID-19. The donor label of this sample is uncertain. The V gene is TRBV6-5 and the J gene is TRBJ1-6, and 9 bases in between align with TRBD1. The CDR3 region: CASSYSDRGSSPLHF. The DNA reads TGTGCCAGCAGTTACTCTGACAGGGGGAGTTCACCCCTCCACTTT.